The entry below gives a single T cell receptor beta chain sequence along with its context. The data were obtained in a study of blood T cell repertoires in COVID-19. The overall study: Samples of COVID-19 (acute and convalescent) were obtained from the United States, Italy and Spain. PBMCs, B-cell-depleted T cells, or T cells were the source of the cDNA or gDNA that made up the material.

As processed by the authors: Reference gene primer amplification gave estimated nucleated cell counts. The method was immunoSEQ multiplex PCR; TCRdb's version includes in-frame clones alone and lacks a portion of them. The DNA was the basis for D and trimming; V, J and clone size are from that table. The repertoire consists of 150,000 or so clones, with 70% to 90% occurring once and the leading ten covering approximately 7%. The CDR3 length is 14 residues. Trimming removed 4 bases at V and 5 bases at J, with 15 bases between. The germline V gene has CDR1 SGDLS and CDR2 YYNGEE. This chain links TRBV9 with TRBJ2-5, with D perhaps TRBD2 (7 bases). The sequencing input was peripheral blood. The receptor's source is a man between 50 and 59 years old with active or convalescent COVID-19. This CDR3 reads CASSRPGGAETQYF. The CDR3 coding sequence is TGTGCCAGCAGCAGACCGGGGGGCGCGGAGACCCAGTACTTC. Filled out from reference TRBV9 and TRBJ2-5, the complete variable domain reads DSGVTQTPKHLITATGQRVTLRCSPRSGDLSVYWYQQSLDQGLQFLIQYYNGEERAKGNILERFSAQQFPDLHSELNLSSLELGDSALYFCASSRPGGAETQYFGPGTRLLVL.